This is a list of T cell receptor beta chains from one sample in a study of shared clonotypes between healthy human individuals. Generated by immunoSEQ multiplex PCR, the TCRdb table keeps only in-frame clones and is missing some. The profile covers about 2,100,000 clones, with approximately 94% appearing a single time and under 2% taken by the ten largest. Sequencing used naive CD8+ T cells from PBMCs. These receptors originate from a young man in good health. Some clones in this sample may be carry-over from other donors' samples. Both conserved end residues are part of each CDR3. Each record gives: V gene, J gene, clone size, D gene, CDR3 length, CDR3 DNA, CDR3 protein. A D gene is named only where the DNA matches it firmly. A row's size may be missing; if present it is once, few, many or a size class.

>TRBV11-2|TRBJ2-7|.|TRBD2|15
TGTGCCAGCAGCCCCTATAGCGGGAGGGTCTACGAGCAGTACTTC
CASSPYSGRVYEQYF
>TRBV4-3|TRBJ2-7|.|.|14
TGCGCCAGCAGCCAAGGTCTCTTCTCCTACGAGCAGTACTTC
CASSQGLFSYEQYF
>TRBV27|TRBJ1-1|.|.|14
TGTGCCAGCAGTTTTGGCAGAAGGAACACTGAAGCTTTCTTT
CASSFGRRNTEAFF
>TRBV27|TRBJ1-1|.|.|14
TGTGCCAGCAGTCCGGCCCGACGGGGTACTGAAGCTTTCTTT
CASSPARRGTEAFF
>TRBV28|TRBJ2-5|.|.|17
TGTGCCAGCAGTTATGCACCCCCTTCGGGAGCGGGTGAGACCCAGTACTTC
CASSYAPPSGAGETQYF
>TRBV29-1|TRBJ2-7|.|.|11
TGCAGCGCCACACAGAGCTACGAGCAGTACTTC
CSATQSYEQYF
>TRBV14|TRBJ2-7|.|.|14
TGTGCCAGCAGCCAAGAATATTGGGGCCGCGAGCAGTACTTC
CASSQEYWGREQYF
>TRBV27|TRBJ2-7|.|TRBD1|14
TGTGCCAGCAGTGGGGACAGGGACTCCTACGAGCAGTACTTC
CASSGDRDSYEQYF
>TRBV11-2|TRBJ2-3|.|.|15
TGTGCCAGCAGCCCCCAACGGGAACTGGGAGATACGCAGTATTTT
CASSPQRELGDTQYF
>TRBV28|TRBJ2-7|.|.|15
TGTGCCAGCAGTTTAAGGCGGGGCAGCTCCTACGAGCAGTACTTC
CASSLRRGSSYEQYF
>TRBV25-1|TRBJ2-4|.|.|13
TGTGCCAGCAGTGAGGTCGGGGGGCGCCTTTTACACTTC
CASSEVGGRLLHF
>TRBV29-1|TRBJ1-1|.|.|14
TGCAGCGTTGATTCCCAGGGACCGGGCACTGAAGCTTTCTTT
CSVDSQGPGTEAFF
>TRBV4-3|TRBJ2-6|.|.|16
TGCGCCAGCAGCCCTACAGGGTCCTCTGGGGCCAACGTCCTGACTTTC
CASSPTGSSGANVLTF
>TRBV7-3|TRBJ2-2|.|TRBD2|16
TGTGCCAGCAGCTCCCTAGCGGGAGCTAACACCGGGGAGCTGTTTTTT
CASSSLAGANTGELFF
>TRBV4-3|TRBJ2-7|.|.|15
TGCGCCAGCAGCCAAGAGATTGTAGAACCCTACGAGCAGTACTTC
CASSQEIVEPYEQYF
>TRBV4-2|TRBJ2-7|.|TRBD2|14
TGTGCCAGCAGCCCGGGACTAGCGGGAAACGAGCAGTACTTC
CASSPGLAGNEQYF
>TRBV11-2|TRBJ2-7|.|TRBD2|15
TGTGCCAGCAGCGCGAGACTAGCGGGATTCGAGGAGCAGTACTTC
CASSARLAGFEEQYF
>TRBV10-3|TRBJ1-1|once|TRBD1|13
TGTGCCATCAGGCTACAGGGGTCCACTGAAGCTTTCTTT
CAIRLQGSTEAFF
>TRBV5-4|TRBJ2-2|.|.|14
TGTGCCAGCAGCCCGGGGCCAGGAAACGGGGAGCTGTTTTTT
CASSPGPGNGELFF
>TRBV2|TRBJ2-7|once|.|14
TGTGCCAGCAGCGGGACCGAGAGCTCCTACGAGCAGTACTTC
CASSGTESSYEQYF
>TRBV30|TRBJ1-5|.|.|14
TGTGCCTGGAGTGAGGGGCAAAGCAATCAGCCCCAGCATTTT
CAWSEGQSNQPQHF
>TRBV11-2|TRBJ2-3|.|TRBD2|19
TGTGCCAGCAGCTTAAATTCGGCGGGAGGCCTCGACTTCACAGATACGCAGTATTTT
CASSLNSAGGLDFTDTQYF
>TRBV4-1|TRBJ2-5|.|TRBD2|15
TGCGCCAGCAGCCTTCGGGGACTACCTCAAGAGACCCAGTACTTC
CASSLRGLPQETQYF
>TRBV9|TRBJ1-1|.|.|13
TGTGCCAGCAGCGTCGACGGGGCCCGCGGAGCTTTCTTT
CASSVDGARGAFF
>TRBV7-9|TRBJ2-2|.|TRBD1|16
TGTGCCAGCAGCGGGGCCGGGACAGCGAACACCGGGGAGCTGTTTTTT
CASSGAGTANTGELFF
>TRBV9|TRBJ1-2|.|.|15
TGTGCCAGCAGCGTATCCGGGGTGGCTCTCTATGGCTACACCTTC
CASSVSGVALYGYTF
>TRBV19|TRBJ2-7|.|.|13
TGTGCCAGTAGTATAGCGCCTAGGCTGGAGCAGTACTTC
CASSIAPRLEQYF
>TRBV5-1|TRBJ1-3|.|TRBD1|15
TGCGCCAGCGAGGGACAGACAGTCTCTGGAAACACCATATATTTT
CASEGQTVSGNTIYF
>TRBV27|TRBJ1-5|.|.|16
TGTGCCAGCAGTTTAGGAGGTCCCGATAGCAATCAGCCCCAGCATTTT
CASSLGGPDSNQPQHF
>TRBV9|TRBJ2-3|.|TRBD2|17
TGTGCCAGCAGCGTAGGATTGGAGCGGGAGTTCACAGATACGCAGTATTTT
CASSVGLEREFTDTQYF
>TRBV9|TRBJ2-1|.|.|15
TGTGCCAGCAGCGTAGAGGGCAGGGGATGGGGTGAGCAGTTCTTC
CASSVEGRGWGEQFF
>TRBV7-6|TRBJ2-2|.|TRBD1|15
TGTGCCAGCAGTCCGGGACAGGGTTACACCGGGGAGCTGTTTTTT
CASSPGQGYTGELFF
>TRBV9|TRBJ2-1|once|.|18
TGTGCCAGCAGCGTAGCTTGGAAAGACATCCGCTCCTACAATGAGCAGTTCTTC
CASSVAWKDIRSYNEQFF
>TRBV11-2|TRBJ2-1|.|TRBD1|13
TGTGCCGGCGGACAGGGGGTTTACAATGAGCAGTTCTTC
CAGGQGVYNEQFF
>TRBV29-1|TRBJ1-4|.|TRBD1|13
TGCAGCGTCCCCCTGGAGGGGGCGCGGGAACTGTTTTTT
CSVPLEGARELFF
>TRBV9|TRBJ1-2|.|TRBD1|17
TGTGCCAGCAGCGTACTCCCGGGACAGGGGCTTAACTATGGCTACACCTTC
CASSVLPGQGLNYGYTF
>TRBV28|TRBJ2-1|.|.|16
TGTGCCAGCAGCCCGGGACTCCCCCCGGCATACAATGAGCAGTTCTTC
CASSPGLPPAYNEQFF
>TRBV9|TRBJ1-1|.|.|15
TGTGCCAGCACCCGGGGAGGGGTGGGGAACACTGAAGCTTTCTTT
CASTRGGVGNTEAFF
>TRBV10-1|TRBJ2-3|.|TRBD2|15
TGCGCCAGCAGTGATGCTAGCGGTACCACAGATACGCAGTATTTT
CASSDASGTTDTQYF
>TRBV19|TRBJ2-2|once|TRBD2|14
TGTGCCAGTAGCGGGAGGGCCTTGACCGGGGAGCTGTTTTTT
CASSGRALTGELFF
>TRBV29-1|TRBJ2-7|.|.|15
TGCAGCGTTGCCGGGGCCCCCGCTGACATCTACGAGCAGTACTTC
CSVAGAPADIYEQYF
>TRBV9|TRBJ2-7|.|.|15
TGTGCCAGCAGCGTAGAAGGGGGACGGAACTACGAGCAGTACTTC
CASSVEGGRNYEQYF
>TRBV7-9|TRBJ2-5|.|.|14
TGTGCCAGCAGTTCCCGGGTAGCATGGGAGACCCAGTACTTC
CASSSRVAWETQYF
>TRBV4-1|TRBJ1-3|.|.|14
TGCGCCAGCAGCCAAGGGTACCTTGGAAACACCATATATTTT
CASSQGYLGNTIYF
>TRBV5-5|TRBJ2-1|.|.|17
TGTGCCAGCAGCTTGGCCTCGACGGAAAGCTCCTACAATGAGCAGTTCTTC
CASSLASTESSYNEQFF
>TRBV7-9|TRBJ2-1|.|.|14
TGTGCCAGCAGCTTAGAGAGGGGCTACAATGAGCAGTTCTTC
CASSLERGYNEQFF
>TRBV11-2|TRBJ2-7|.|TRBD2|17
TGTGCCAGCAGCTTTACGGGACTAGCGGTCGGCTGGGACGAGCAGTACTTC
CASSFTGLAVGWDEQYF
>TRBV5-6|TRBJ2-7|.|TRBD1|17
TGTGCCAGCAGCTTGGAAGGACAGGGAATCGGAAGCTACGAGCAGTACTTC
CASSLEGQGIGSYEQYF
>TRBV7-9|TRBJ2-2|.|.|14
TGTGCCAGCGATGTTACTGCGAACACCGGGGGGCTGTTTTTT
CASDVTANTGGLFF
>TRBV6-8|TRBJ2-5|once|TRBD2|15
TGTGCCAGCAGCAGTAGCGGGAATAAACAAGAGACCCAGTACTTC
CASSSSGNKQETQYF
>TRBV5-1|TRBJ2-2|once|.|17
TGCGCCAGCAGCTTGGAGCCAGGGCAGACCCTCACCGGGGAGCTGTTTTTT
CASSLEPGQTLTGELFF
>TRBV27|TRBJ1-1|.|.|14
TGTGCCAGCAGCCTAGGCAGAATGAACACTGAAGCTTTCTTT
CASSLGRMNTEAFF
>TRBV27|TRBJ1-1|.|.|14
TGTGCCAGCAGTCCCCGAGGACCGAACACTGAAGCTTTCTTT
CASSPRGPNTEAFF
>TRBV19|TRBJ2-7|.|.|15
TGTGCCAGTAGTATAAGGTACAGCGCAACCTACGAGCAGTACTTC
CASSIRYSATYEQYF